A single sample is the source of the 17 T cell receptor beta chains below, sequenced in a study of T-cell memory formation after mild COVID-19. TCRdb re-derived calls from the 5' RACE reads in MiXCR, one entry per CDR3 protein. The data show tens of thousands of distinct CDR3 sequences, roughly 13% seen once. The sequenced sample consisted of PBMCs or a T cell subset sorted from them (not recorded which). Receptor source: a man between 18 and 35 years old who had mild COVID-19 (a few samples of this study predate the infection). Cell type and time point are not known.

In this sample, this clonotype turned up many times. The V gene is TRBV20-1, the J gene TRBJ1-2; D uncertain. CDR1 is DFQATT and CDR2 is SNEGSKA in the germline V gene (reference sequence). There are 15 residues in the CDR3. With 6 bases removed from V and 0 bases from J, the gap between germline ends came to 17 bases. This chain's CDR3 is CSARRVGPANYGYTF. CDR3 DNA sequence: TGCAGTGCGCGAAGGGTCGGTCCCGCTAACTATGGCTACACCTTC.

V gene TRBV29-1 combines with J gene TRBJ2-1, with D hard to call. V was clipped by 1 base and J by 6 bases, with 10 bases between them. This CDR3 has 13 residues. CDR1 SQVTM and CDR2 ANQGSEA come from the germline V gene. CDR3 residues: CSVEVSNFNEQFF. CDR3 nucleotides: TGCAGCGTTGAAGTTTCCAACTTCAATGAGCAGTTCTTC.

This clonotype was observed a few times. J is TRBJ2-7 and V is TRBV7-9; D unresolved. V was pared by 1 base and J by 5 bases, with 27 bases between. This CDR3 is built from 19 residues. In germline, CDR1 is SEHNR, CDR2 FQNEAQ (reference sequence). The CDR3 nucleotides are TGTGCCAGCAGCTTAGACCCTCGGGCCATCTACTCGGTACGGGACGAGCAGTACGTC. Amino acids: CASSLDPRAIYSVRDEQYV.

This clonotype was counted only a few times. CDR3 in amino acids: CASSPGTSSAVAFF. The CDR3, as DNA: TGTGCCAGCAGTCCCGGGACCTCCTCCGCCGTAGCTTTCTTT. The chain uses TRBV27 and TRBJ1-1, with a weak D call TRBD1 (5 bases). The V gene lost 5 bases and the J gene lost 10 bases, with 20 bases spanning the gap. This CDR3 is 14 amino acids long. From germline, CDR1 is MNHEY and CDR2 SMNVEV (reference sequence).

This chain uses TRBV19 with TRBJ2-5; 11 positions match TRBD1. Germline values: CDR1 LNHDA, CDR2 SQIVND (reference sequence). CDR3 size: 19 residues. V lost 0 bases and J lost 6; bases outside the gene matches: 15. The CDR3, as DNA: TGTGCCAGTAGTATAGAAGGCAAACTTGGGACAGGGGGGAGGCAGACCCAGTACTTC. Its translation is CASSIEGKLGTGGRQTQYF.

This chain joins TRBV27 and TRBJ2-3, with TRBD2 identical over 7 bases. The V gene's germline CDR1 is MNHEY and CDR2 SMNVEV (reference sequence). The CDR3 contains 14 residues. V shed 6 bases, J shed 1 base, and the junction held 4 bases outside the gene matches. The CDR3 DNA follows: TGTGCCAGCAGATCAGCGGGGCGCACAGATACGCAGTATTTT. It codes for CASRSAGRTDTQYF.

The rearrangement links TRBV27 to TRBJ2-5, with 8 positions matching TRBD2. The CDR3 covers 13 residues. From germline, CDR1 is MNHEY and CDR2 SMNVEV (reference sequence). Trimming took 5 bases from V and 7 from J; bases not matched to a gene: 6. This CDR3 reads CASSTGLVATQYF. The CDR3 DNA reads TGTGCCAGCAGTACGGGACTAGTGGCGACCCAGTACTTC.

The chain combines TRBV7-2 with TRBJ2-2; D is unresolved. The CDR3 is 16 residues long. The V end was cut by 1 base, the J end by 2 bases, with 11 bases between. CDR1 is SGHTA and CDR2 is FQGNSA in the germline V gene. CDR3 sequence (DNA): TGTGCCAGCAGCTTAGGGCCGTCGCCAAACACCGGGGAGCTGTTTTTT. Encoded protein: CASSLGPSPNTGELFF.

Only a few counts were recorded for this clonotype. This rearrangement joins TRBV19 to TRBJ1-1, with D hard to call. V shed 8 bases and J shed 0 bases, with 13 bases lying between them. Germline assignment: CDR1 LNHDA and CDR2 SQIVND (reference sequence). This CDR3 is built from 14 residues. Here the CDR3 reads CASERHPLNTEAFF. In DNA, the CDR3 is TGTGCCAGTGAGAGGCATCCTCTGAACACTGAAGCTTTCTTT.

The sample holds a few counts of this clonotype. The rearrangement joins TRBV4-3 to TRBJ2-1; 9 nucleotides line up with TRBD2. The CDR3 consists of 16 residues. Germline CDR1 reads LGHNA; CDR2 reads YSLEER. V lost 1 base, J lost 2 bases, and 3 bases stayed unmatched. CDR3 in amino acids: CASSQGIAGAYNEQFF. As DNA, the CDR3 is TGCGCCAGCAGCCAAGGAATAGCGGGGGCCTACAATGAGCAGTTCTTC.

This clonotype showed up many times. V and J are TRBV4-3 and TRBJ2-7; D may match TRBD1 or TRBD2 (5 bases each). V was pared by 0 bases and J by 4 bases, with 19 bases between. Germline assignment: CDR1 LGHNA and CDR2 YSLEER. The CDR3 runs 17 residues. The CDR3 protein is CASSQDRSGGSGYEQYF. Here the CDR3 DNA reads TGCGCCAGCAGCCAAGATCGGAGTGGGGGATCGGGGTACGAGCAGTACTTC.

The chain is built from TRBV4-1 and TRBJ2-7; D unresolved. Per germline, CDR1 MGHRA and CDR2 YSYEKL. The CDR3 extends over 14 amino acids. Trimming pared 0 bases from V and 1 base from J, leaving 7 bases between. The chain's CDR3 is CASSQEERSYEQYF. The CDR3 region has the DNA TGCGCCAGCAGCCAAGAGGAGAGGTCCTACGAGCAGTACTTC.

This chain links TRBV4-1 with TRBJ2-3; tentative D call: TRBD2 (5 bases). The CDR3 runs to 14 residues. The V end lost 4 bases, the J end lost 4 bases, and 12 bases lay between the germline ends. Germline-derived CDR1 and CDR2 are MGHRA and YSYEKL. The CDR3 loop reads CASSPGVAADTQYF. DNA for the CDR3: TGCGCCAGCAGCCCCGGGGTAGCTGCAGATACGCAGTATTTT.

The rearrangement joins TRBV12-3 or TRBV12-4 to TRBJ2-7; tentatively, D is TRBD1 (6 bases). CDR3 size: 16 residues. With 5 bases removed from V and 2 bases from J, the gap between germline ends came to 19 bases. The CDR3 loop is CASSLTGPEEPYEQYF. The CDR3, as DNA: TGTGCCAGCAGTCTAACAGGGCCGGAGGAGCCCTACGAGCAGTACTTC.

The chain employs TRBV3-1 and TRBJ2-5; the D gene is possibly TRBD1 (5 bases). The CDR3 has 13 amino acids. In germline, CDR1 is LGHDT, CDR2 YNNKEL (reference sequence). Deletions cut 5 bases from V and 3 bases from J, with 10 bases between. CDR3 DNA sequence: TGTGCCAGCAGCTTTGGGGCGGAAGAGACCCAGTACTTC. Residues: CASSFGAEETQYF.

The chain couples TRBV11-2 to TRBJ2-7, with D maybe TRBD1 (6 bases). V was shortened by 3 bases and J by 2 bases, with 8 bases between the two germline ends. The CDR3 consists of 13 residues. From germline, CDR1 is SGHAT and CDR2 FQNNGV. The CDR3 DNA sequence: TGTGCCAGCAGCTTGGGACATGCCTACGAGCAGTACTTC. Translated: CASSLGHAYEQYF.

V is TRBV7-3 and J is TRBJ2-1; 9 nucleotides match TRBD1. J was trimmed by 2 bases and V by 5 bases; bases with no gene match: 10. CDR1 and CDR2 (germline): SGHTA, FQGTGA. The CDR3 has 17 residues. The CDR3 protein is CASSQGQGLGPYNEQFF. The CDR3 DNA sequence: TGTGCCAGCAGCCAGGGACAGGGTTTAGGGCCCTACAATGAGCAGTTCTTC.